This T cell receptor beta chain was documented in a study of blood T cell repertoires in COVID-19. The germline V gene has CDR1 SEHNR and CDR2 FQNEAQ (reference sequence). CDR3 length: 17 amino acids. V was pared by 5 bases and J by 0 bases, with 7 bases of the junction left unmatched. Assay: immunoSEQ multiplex PCR; the TCRdb copy retains only in-frame clones and omits some. The table has fewer than 150,000 clones, approximately 85% seen once. V is TRBV7-9 and J is TRBJ2-1; 10 bases align to TRBD1. Sequencing was performed on peripheral blood. This TCR derives from a man aged 35 to 55 with acute or convalescent COVID-19. The CDR3 DNA is TGTGCCAGCAGCACCGGACAGGGGGTCCTCTCCTACAATGAGCAGTTCTTC. This codes for CASSTGQGVLSYNEQFF.